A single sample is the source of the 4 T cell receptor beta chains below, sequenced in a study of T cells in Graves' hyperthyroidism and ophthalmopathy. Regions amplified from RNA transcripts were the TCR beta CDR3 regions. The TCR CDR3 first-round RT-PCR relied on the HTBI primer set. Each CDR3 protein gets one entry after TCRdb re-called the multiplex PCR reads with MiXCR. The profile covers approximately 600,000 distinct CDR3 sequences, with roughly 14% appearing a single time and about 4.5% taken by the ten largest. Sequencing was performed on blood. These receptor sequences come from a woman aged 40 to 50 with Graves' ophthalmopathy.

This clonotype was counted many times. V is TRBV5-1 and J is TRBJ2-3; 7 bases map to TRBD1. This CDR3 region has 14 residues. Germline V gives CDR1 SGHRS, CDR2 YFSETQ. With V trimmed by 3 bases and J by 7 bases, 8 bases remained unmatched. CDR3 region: CASSWGLQGNTQYF. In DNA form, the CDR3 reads TGCGCCAGCAGCTGGGGGCTACAGGGGAATACGCAGTATTTT.

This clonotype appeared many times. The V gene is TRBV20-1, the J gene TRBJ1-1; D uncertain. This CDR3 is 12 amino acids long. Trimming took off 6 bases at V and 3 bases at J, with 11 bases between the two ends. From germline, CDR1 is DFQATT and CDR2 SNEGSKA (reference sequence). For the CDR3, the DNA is TGCAGTGCGTTTAAAGCTGACACTGAAGCTTTCTTT. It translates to CSAFKADTEAFF.

CDR3 sequence reads: CASSVRQGTNTGELFF. The CDR3, as DNA: TGTGCCAGTAGTGTAAGACAGGGGACGAACACCGGGGAGCTGTTTTTT. The V gene is TRBV19, the J gene TRBJ2-2; 8 nucleotides agree with TRBD1. Looked up from germline, CDR1 is LNHDA and CDR2 is SQIVND (reference sequence). The V segment lost 5 bases and the J segment 0 bases; nucleotides outside the gene matches: 5. The CDR3 has 16 amino acids.

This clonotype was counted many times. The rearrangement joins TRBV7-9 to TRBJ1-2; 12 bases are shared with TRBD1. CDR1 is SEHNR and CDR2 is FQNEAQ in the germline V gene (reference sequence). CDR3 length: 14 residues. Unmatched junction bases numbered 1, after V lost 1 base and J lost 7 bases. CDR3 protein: CASSLGGQGAGYTF. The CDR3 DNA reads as TGTGCCAGCAGCTTAGGGGGACAGGGGGCTGGCTACACCTTC.